This is a list of T cell receptor beta chains from one sample in a study of T cell responses to AZD1222 COVID-19 vaccine. Produced via immunoSEQ multiplex PCR; TCRdb's table is partial and in-frame only. Of some 83,000 clones listed, approximately 89% are singletons. Source: peripheral blood, taken 28 days after the second AZD1222 dose. The source is an adult who received the AZD1222 COVID-19 vaccine. CDR3s leave out the opening cysteine and the closing phenylalanine or tryptophan. Fields, in order: J gene, V gene, CDR3 protein.

TRBJ1-1,TRBV7-2,ASSASTGSTEAF
TRBJ2-7,TRBV7-9,ASSSYRSSYEQY
TRBJ2-1,TRBV18,ASSPGPWNEQF
TRBJ1-3,TRBV7-9,ASSLLGGPGNTIY
TRBJ1-4,TRBV29-1,SVEEAEKLF
TRBJ2-7,TRBV7-9,ASSPQGTSGYEQY
TRBJ1-4,TRBV3-1/TRBV3-2,ASSQLGANEKLF
TRBJ1-4,TRBV27,ASSLTFRRGSEKLF
TRBJ1-3,TRBV6-5,ASSFDHQGTIY
TRBJ1-3,TRBV5-1,ASSLGGQGARSGNTIY
TRBJ1-1,TRBV30,AWRDNSLMNTEAF
TRBJ1-1,TRBV11-3,ASNNKRNTEAF
TRBJ1-3,TRBV11-2,ASSSRTGRSGNTIY
TRBJ2-7,TRBV5-5,ASSGGPGTQYEQY
TRBJ2-5,TRBV3-1/TRBV3-2,ASSHSETQY
TRBJ1-1,TRBV28,ASSLRVVAF
TRBJ1-4,TRBV2,ASSETGEKLF
TRBJ1-1,TRBV12-5,ASVRQGAGEAF
TRBJ1-5,TRBV28,ASSFSVNQPQH
TRBJ2-3,TRBV27,ASTGLGGADTQY
TRBJ1-3,TRBV19,ASSRGQGGNTIY
TRBJ2-3,TRBV4-2,ASSPAEGGATDTQY
TRBJ2-7,TRBV6-2/TRBV6-3,ASSVSYEQY
TRBJ2-5,TRBV7-9,ASSLGWGRETQY